The clone carrying this T cell receptor (beta chain) occurred once. The antigen is unknown. This sample is drawn from a study of OX40 agonist ivuxolimab in advanced cancers. Findings of the study overall: The study found that CD8+ T cells averaged more expanded clones than CD4+.

The method was immunoSEQ multiplex PCR; TCRdb's version includes in-frame clones alone and lacks a portion of them. Among fewer than 35,000 clones listed, around four fifths were seen once. Trimming took off 3 bases at V and 3 bases at J, with 15 bases between the two ends. The CDR3 is 15 amino acids. Germline loops: CDR1 MDHEN, CDR2 SYDVKM. The source of this sequence is an adult with an advanced solid tumor such as melanoma, head and neck, liver or kidney cancer. The chain carries TRBV28 and TRBJ2-7; D call uncertain. The sample in question was CD4+ or CD8+ T cells sorted from blood, obtained in a trial of the OX40 agonist ivuxolimab. The CDR3 spells CASSFRRRRHYEQYF. Here the CDR3 DNA reads TGTGCCAGCAGTTTTCGGCGCAGGCGCCACTACGAGCAGTACTTC.